The clone carrying this T cell receptor beta chain was counted at least ten times. No antigen is known for it. The source of the sample is a study of neurological immune-mediated disorders. Study in general: For the approximately 34 multiple sclerosis patients, the disease was relapsing-remitting in around 31 and secondary progressive in 3.

The authors made cDNA by 5'RACE with 10-nucleotide random UMIs. A single run covered 15-18 subjects with over 180 million TCR-beta sequences. MiXCR was run by TCRdb on the 5' RACE reads, yielding one entry per CDR3 protein. Of 40,000 to 60,000 distinct CDR3 sequences in the sample, approximately 3.5% were seen once. The CDR3 runs 13 residues. The V gene lost 4 bases and the J gene lost 4 bases, with 9 bases spanning the gap. Germline V gives CDR1 SGHDT, CDR2 YYEEEE. General study points: Phylogenetic grouping assigned the repertoires of 18 of 34 multiple sclerosis patients to a single cluster of related CDR3 sequences. This cluster may be a repertoire-level signature.

Sequenced sample: PBMCs. This chain joins TRBV5-6 and TRBJ2-1, with a weak D call TRBD2 (6 bases). This receptor was identified in a man aged 35-49 years with multiple sclerosis. CDR3 nucleotide sequence: TGTGCCAGCAGCCTGGGACTGTACAATGAGCAGTTCTTC. Translation: CASSLGLYNEQFF.